The rows below give T cell receptor beta chains drawn from one sample of a study of blood T cell repertoires in COVID-19. Only in-frame clones appear in the TCRdb table, and some are missing; sequencing was by immunoSEQ multiplex PCR. The sample yields roughly 100,000 clones, around 90% seen once. Sequencing was done on a sample of peripheral blood. The origin of the receptors is a man aged 50-59 years with active or convalescent COVID-19. Each CDR3 is given with its conserved first and last residue.

TRBV7-9	TRBJ2-1	CASSNSGGSYNEQFF
TRBV28	TRBJ1-5	CASSFEGNQPQHF
TRBV10-3	TRBJ1-5	CATTPMEGGNQPQHF
TRBV2	TRBJ1-2	CASSGQGGYGYTF
TRBV5-1	TRBJ2-1	CASSLDSREGEQFF
TRBV2	TRBJ2-1	CASTPMGGNWDEQFF
TRBV3-1/TRBV3-2	TRBJ2-5	CASSQRLAPPQETQYF
TRBV28	TRBJ2-2	CASSPTGITGELFF
TRBV5-4	TRBJ2-2	CASSPHTSGNTGELFF
TRBV24-1	TRBJ1-2	CATRDPTGGGGYTF
TRBV19	TRBJ2-2	CASGTGWVTGELFF
TRBV28	TRBJ2-1	CASSSAGVSYNEQFF
TRBV7-8	TRBJ2-3	CASSFRVRTDTQYF
TRBV10-1	TRBJ1-6	CASTDRAENSPLHF
TRBV5-1	TRBJ1-4	CASSPTGITNEKLFF